This TCR beta chain stems from a study of blood T cells in healthy people across ages. The second PCR ran about 6 to 11 cycles with a sample-barcoded 5' primer and J-beta primers. Individual samples furnished no less than 2.5 million CDR3-containing paired-end reads apiece. Using its own MiXCR run on the 5' RACE reads, TCRdb lists one record per CDR3 protein. This sample has about 780,000 distinct CDR3 sequences, with 46% found just once. CDR1 is LGHNA and CDR2 is YSLEER in the germline V gene. The CDR3 length is 16 residues. The V gene is TRBV4-3, the J gene TRBJ2-4, with 7 positions matching TRBD1. The J call may be wrong; the DNA end is better matched by TRBJ2-7. This sequence originates from a man at least 80 years old in good health. Source material: blood. The CDR3 DNA reads TGCGCCAGCAGCCAAGATTGGCAGACAGGGTCCGACGAGCAGTACTTC. As protein: CASSQDWQTGSDEQYF.